The T cell receptor (beta chain) described here comes from a study of regulatory T cells in long-lasting Graves disease. The sample holds a few counts of this clonotype. Building of the TCR beta libraries involved iRepertoire HTBI primers and Arm-PCR of CDR3 regions. Authors' data handling: Throughout the samples, researchers identified some 57 TRBV and 12 to 15 TRBJ segments. TCRdb reprocessed the multiplex PCR reads via MiXCR and lists one record per CDR3 protein. The V and J calls and clone size are TCRdb's, not the authors'. The sample holds under 450,000 distinct CDR3 sequences, roughly 23% seen once. Time point noted: persistent/refractory GD, antithyroid drugs over 5 years with positive TRAb. Preparation of the TCR library used RNA extracted from PBMCs. From germline, CDR1 is KGHDR and CDR2 SFDVKD. V was pared by 7 bases and J by 0 bases, with 5 bases between. The CDR3 length is 13 residues.

This receptor was obtained from a woman aged 40 to 50 with Graves disease. The gene calls are TRBV24-1 and TRBJ2-2; D gene uncertain. The specimen was peripheral blood mononuclear cells (PBMCs), collected when the disease was refractory, from a patient treated with antithyroid drugs. DNA of the CDR3: TGTGCCACCAGCGGACCGAACACCGGGGAGCTGTTTTTT. Its protein product is CATSGPNTGELFF.